The rows below give T cell receptor beta chains drawn from one sample of a study of blood T cell repertoires in COVID-19. The protocol was immunoSEQ multiplex PCR, while the TCRdb copy is restricted to in-frame clones and leaves out a portion. The sample includes about 140,000 clones, just under 90% of them seen just once. Sequencing was performed on peripheral blood. These receptor sequences come from a woman aged 35 to 49 with acute or convalescent COVID-19. The CDR3 runs from the conserved cysteine through the conserved F or W. The D gene is left open where the match is weak. The size of a clone is reported for some rows only, either as once, few or many, or as a class for expanded clones.

>-|TRBV19|TRBJ1-5|TRBD1
TGTGCCAGTAGCGGACAGGTTCAGGCCCAGCATTTT
CASSGQVQAQHF
>-|TRBV27|TRBJ2-3|TRBD2
TGTGCCAGCAGTGAAGAGTCCGGGACTAGACACACAGATACGCAGTATTTT
CASSEESGTRHTDTQYF
>-|TRBV7-2|TRBJ1-4|-
TGTGCCAGCAGCTTAAATGGGGCAGGGTGGACTGAAAAACTGTTTTTT
CASSLNGAGWTEKLFF
>few|TRBV2|TRBJ2-7|-
TGTGCCAGCAGCGTCCTGAGCTCCTACGAGCAGTACTTC
CASSVLSSYEQYF
>-|TRBV13|TRBJ1-1|-
TGTGCCAGCAGCTTAGGCAGGGTGAACACTGAAGCTTTCTTT
CASSLGRVNTEAFF
>-|TRBV27|TRBJ1-1|-
TGTGCCAGCAGCGAGCGACTGAACACTGAAGCTTTCTTT
CASSERLNTEAFF
>-|TRBV9|TRBJ1-3|-
TGTGCCAGCAGCGGGACAAGCTCTGGAAACACCATATATTTT
CASSGTSSGNTIYF
>-|TRBV7-9|TRBJ1-1|-
TGTGCCAGCAGCTTAAGCAGGCTACCTGAAGCTTTCTTT
CASSLSRLPEAFF
>-|TRBV19|TRBJ1-2|TRBD1
TGTGCCAGTACAGCCGGACAGGGGATTCTGCGCTATGGCTACACCTTC
CASTAGQGILRYGYTF
>-|TRBV29-1|TRBJ2-2|TRBD1
TGCAGCGTTGCCCTTCGCGGGACAGGGTCCCTCAACATCGGGGAGCTGTTTTTT
CSVALRGTGSLNIGELFF
>-|TRBV5-1|TRBJ1-4|-
TGCGCCAGCAGCTTACAGGATGCAACTAATGAAAAACTGTTTTTT
CASSLQDATNEKLFF
>-|TRBV5-6|TRBJ1-5|-
TGTGCCAGCAGCTTGGGCGGGATAATAGTACCCCAGCATTTT
CASSLGGIIVPQHF
>-|TRBV7-9|TRBJ2-7|TRBD2
TGTGCCAGCAGCCTCGTAGCGGGCGGCTACGAGCAGTACTTC
CASSLVAGGYEQYF
>-|TRBV4-2|TRBJ1-1|-
TGTGCCAGCAGCCAAGATATCAGAGGGAGAGGCACTGAAGCTTTCTTT
CASSQDIRGRGTEAFF
>-|TRBV4-1|TRBJ1-2|-
TGCGCCAGCAGCCAAGGTACCACTTCCTATGGCTACACCTTC
CASSQGTTSYGYTF
>-|TRBV29-1|TRBJ1-4|-
TGCAGCGTCGCACAGGCCCCTAGGGAAAAACTGTTTTTT
CSVAQAPREKLFF
>-|TRBV4-2|TRBJ1-1|-
TGTGCCAGCAGCCCGGGGGAGTACACTGAAGCTTTCTTT
CASSPGEYTEAFF
>-|TRBV7-2|TRBJ2-3|TRBD2
TGTGCCAGCAGTTGGCGGACTAGCGGGATAAAGACAGATACGCAGTATTTT
CASSWRTSGIKTDTQYF
>-|TRBV21-1|TRBJ2-5|-
TGTGCCAGCAGCAAACGGGTTCGGGCTAGCGGGATCTCCCTTACCCAAGAGACCCAGTACTTC
CASSKRVRASGISLTQETQYF
>-|TRBV5-1|TRBJ2-7|TRBD1
TGCGCCAGCAGCTTACAGGGGGAAAGCTCCTACGAGCAGTACTTC
CASSLQGESSYEQYF
>-|TRBV28|TRBJ1-6|-
TGTGCCAGCAGTTTCGGCAGGGCGAATTCACCCCTCCACTTT
CASSFGRANSPLHF
>-|TRBV27|TRBJ1-5|-
TGTGCCAGCAGTCCCGGGAGATGGGAGCCCCAGCATTTT
CASSPGRWEPQHF
>-|TRBV19|TRBJ2-1|TRBD2
TGTGCCAGTAGTATCTCGGGACTAGCGGGAGCTTCGGACTACAATGAGCAGTTCTTC
CASSISGLAGASDYNEQFF